Given below is one T cell receptor (beta chain) in context. What it binds is not known. The sample belongs to a study of shared clonotypes between healthy human individuals. This CDR3 is built from 14 residues. The V and J ends lost 2 bases and 3 bases, in that order; junction bases with no gene match: 2. The germline gives CDR1 KGHSH, CDR2 LQKENI. Whole-study results and caveats: Though the depth was large, rarefaction showed that sorted-subset sequencing was incomplete.

The method was immunoSEQ multiplex PCR; TCRdb's version includes in-frame clones alone and lacks a portion of them. The sample contains over 2 million clones, about 95% of which appear only once. The origin of this receptor is a man in his late teens or twenties in good health. The chain carries TRBV18 and TRBJ2-5; 8 nucleotides align to TRBD1. The sample was naive CD4+ T cells sorted from blood. The subset is: CD45RA+ positively selected. The CDR3 region is CASSPKDREETQYF. CDR3 coding DNA: TGTGCCAGCTCACCAAAGGACAGGGAAGAGACCCAGTACTTC.